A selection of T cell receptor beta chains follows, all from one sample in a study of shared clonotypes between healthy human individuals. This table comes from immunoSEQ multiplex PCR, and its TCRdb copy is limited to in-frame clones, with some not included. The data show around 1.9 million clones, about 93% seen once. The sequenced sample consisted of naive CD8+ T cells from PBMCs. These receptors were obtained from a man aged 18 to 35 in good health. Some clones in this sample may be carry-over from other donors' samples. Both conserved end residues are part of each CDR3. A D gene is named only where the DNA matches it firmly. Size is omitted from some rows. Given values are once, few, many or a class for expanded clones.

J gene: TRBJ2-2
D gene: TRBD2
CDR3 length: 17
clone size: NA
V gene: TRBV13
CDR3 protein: CASSLYGTSGGTGELFF
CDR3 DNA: TGTGCCAGCAGCTTATATGGGACTAGTGGGGGCACCGGGGAGCTGTTTTTT

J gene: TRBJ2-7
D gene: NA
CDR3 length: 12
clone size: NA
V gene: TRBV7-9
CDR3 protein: CASSLGGTEQYF
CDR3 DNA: TGTGCCAGCAGCTTAGGTGGTACCGAGCAGTACTTC

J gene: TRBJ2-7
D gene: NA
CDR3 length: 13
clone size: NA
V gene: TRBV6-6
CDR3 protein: CASSYSTGDEQYF
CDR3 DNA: TGTGCCAGCAGTTACTCGACGGGGGACGAGCAGTACTTC

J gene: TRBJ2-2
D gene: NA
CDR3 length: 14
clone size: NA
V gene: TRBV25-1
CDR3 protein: CASSDVRGTGELFF
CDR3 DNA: TGTGCCAGCAGTGATGTGAGGGGCACCGGGGAGCTGTTTTTT

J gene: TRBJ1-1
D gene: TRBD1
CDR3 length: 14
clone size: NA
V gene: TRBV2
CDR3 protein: CASSERDRVVEAFF
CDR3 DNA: TGTGCCAGCAGTGAACGGGACAGGGTTGTGGAAGCTTTCTTT

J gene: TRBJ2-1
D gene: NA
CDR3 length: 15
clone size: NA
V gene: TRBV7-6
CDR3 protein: CASSLGPPPYNEQFF
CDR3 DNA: TGTGCCAGCAGCTTAGGGCCCCCACCCTACAATGAGCAGTTCTTC

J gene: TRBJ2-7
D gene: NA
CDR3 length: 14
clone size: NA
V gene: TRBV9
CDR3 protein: CASSVGGRSYEQYF
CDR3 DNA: TGTGCCAGCAGCGTAGGGGGCCGCTCCTACGAGCAGTACTTC

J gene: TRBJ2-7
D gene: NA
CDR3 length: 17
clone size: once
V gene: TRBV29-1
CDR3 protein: CSVEEAFGGSESYEQYF
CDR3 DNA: TGCAGCGTTGAAGAAGCGTTTGGAGGGAGCGAATCCTACGAGCAGTACTTC

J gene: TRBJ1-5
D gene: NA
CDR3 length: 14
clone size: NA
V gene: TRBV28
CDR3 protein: CASSISQGAQPQHF
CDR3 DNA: TGTGCCAGCAGTATAAGTCAGGGCGCTCAGCCCCAGCATTTT

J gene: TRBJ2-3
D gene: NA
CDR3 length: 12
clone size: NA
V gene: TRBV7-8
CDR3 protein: CASSLVGDTQYF
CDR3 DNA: TGTGCCAGCAGCTTAGTGGGGGACACGCAGTATTTT

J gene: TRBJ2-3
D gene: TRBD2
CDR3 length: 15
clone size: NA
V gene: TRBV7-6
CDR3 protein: CASSLAGDPTDTQYF
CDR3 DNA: TGTGCCAGCAGCCTAGCGGGAGACCCCACAGATACGCAGTATTTT

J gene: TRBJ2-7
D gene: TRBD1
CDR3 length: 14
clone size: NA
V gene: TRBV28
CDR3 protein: CASSGTGGSYEQYF
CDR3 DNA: TGTGCCAGCAGTGGGACAGGGGGCTCCTACGAGCAGTACTTC